Sequencing of this T cell receptor beta chain was carried out in a study of blood T cell repertoires in COVID-19. For the study at large: Sources were T cells, B-cell-depleted T cells, or PBMCs; the material itself was cDNA or gDNA.

Measured with immunoSEQ multiplex PCR; TCRdb has only the in-frame clones, and not every one. The table shows roughly 280,000 clones, with about 85% occurring only once. Trimming cost V 7 bases and J 2 bases, with 16 bases left between them. The CDR3 spans 15 residues. CDR1 and CDR2 (germline): KGHDR, SFDVKD. Sequenced: peripheral blood. This TCR derives from a woman between 45 and 60 years old who had recovered from COVID-19. This chain uses TRBV24-1 with TRBJ2-5, with D possibly being TRBD2 (5 bases). Written as DNA, the CDR3 is TGTGCCACCAGCACCGCGGGTGGACCACAAGAGACCCAGTACTTC. Translating gives CATSTAGGPQETQYF.